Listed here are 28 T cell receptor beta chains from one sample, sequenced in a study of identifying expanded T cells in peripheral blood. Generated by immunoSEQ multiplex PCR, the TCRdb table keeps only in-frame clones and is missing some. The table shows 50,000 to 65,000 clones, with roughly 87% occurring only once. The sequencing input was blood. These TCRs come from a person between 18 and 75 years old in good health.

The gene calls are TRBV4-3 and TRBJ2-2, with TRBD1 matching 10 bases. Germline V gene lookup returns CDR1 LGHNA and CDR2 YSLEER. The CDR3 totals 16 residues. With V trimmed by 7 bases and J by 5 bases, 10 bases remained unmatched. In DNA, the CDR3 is TGCGCCAGCACCCCGTCCGGGACAGGGGAAACCGGGGAGCTGTTTTTT. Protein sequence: CASTPSGTGETGELFF.

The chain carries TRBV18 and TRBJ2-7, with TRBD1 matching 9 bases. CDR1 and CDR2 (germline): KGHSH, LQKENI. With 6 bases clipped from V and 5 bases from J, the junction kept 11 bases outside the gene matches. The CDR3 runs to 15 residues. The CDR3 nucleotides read TGTGCCAGCTCGCACCGGGACAGGGTGGGCGACGAGCAGTACTTC. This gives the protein CASSHRDRVGDEQYF.

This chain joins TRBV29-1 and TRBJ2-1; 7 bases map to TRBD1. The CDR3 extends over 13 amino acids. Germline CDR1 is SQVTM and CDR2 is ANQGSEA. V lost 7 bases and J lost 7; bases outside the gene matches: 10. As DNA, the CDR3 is TGCAGCGCGCCACCGGGACAGTCAAATGAGCAGTTCTTC. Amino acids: CSAPPGQSNEQFF.

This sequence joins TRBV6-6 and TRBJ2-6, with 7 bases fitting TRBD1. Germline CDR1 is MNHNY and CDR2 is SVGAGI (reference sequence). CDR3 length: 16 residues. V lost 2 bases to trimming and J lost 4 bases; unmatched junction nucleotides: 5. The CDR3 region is CASSYTGATGANVLTF. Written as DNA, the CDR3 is TGTGCCAGCAGTTACACAGGGGCGACCGGGGCCAACGTCCTGACTTTC.

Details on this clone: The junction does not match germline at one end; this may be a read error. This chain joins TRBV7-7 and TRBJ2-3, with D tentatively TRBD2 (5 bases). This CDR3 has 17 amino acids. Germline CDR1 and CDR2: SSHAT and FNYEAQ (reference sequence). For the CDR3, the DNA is TGTGCTAGCAGCTTAGCCCCCCCAGGACTTTCGGGAGATACGCAGTATTTT. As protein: CASSLAPPGLSGDTQYF.

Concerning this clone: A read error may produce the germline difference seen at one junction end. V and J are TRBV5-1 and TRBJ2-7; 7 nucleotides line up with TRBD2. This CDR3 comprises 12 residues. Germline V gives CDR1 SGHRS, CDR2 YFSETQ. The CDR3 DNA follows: TGCGCCAGCAGCTTTCGGGGGGACGAGCAATACTTC. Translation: CASSFRGDEQYF.

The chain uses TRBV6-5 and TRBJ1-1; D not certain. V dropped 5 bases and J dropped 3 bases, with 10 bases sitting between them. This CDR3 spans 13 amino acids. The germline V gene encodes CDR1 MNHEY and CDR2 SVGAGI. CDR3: CASSRTRDTEAFF. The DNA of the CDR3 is TGTGCCAGCAGTCGAACACGAGACACTGAAGCTTTCTTT.

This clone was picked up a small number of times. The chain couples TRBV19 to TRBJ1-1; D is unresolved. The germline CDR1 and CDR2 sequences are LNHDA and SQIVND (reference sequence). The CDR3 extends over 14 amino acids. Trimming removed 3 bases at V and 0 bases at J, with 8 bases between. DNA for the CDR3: TGTGCCAGTAGTATGCCAGGAATGAACACTGAAGCTTTCTTT. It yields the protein CASSMPGMNTEAFF.

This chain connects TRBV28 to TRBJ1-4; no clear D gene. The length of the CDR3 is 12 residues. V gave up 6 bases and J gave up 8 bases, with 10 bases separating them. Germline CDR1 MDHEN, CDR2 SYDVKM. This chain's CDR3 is CASSLRWEKLFF. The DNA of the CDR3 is TGTGCCAGCAGCCTAAGATGGGAAAAACTGTTTTTT.

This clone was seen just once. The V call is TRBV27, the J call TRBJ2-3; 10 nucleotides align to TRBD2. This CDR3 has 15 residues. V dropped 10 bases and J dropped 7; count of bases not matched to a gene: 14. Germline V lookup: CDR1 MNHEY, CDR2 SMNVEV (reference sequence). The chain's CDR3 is CATMPWLAGDNTQYF. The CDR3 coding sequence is TGTGCCACCATGCCGTGGCTAGCGGGGGACAATACGCAGTATTTT.

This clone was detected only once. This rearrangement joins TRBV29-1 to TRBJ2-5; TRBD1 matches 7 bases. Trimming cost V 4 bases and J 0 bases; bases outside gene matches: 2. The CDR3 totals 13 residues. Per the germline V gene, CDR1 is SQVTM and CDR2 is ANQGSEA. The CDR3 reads CSVGGGHQETQYF. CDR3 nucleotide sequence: TGCAGCGTTGGAGGGGGCCACCAAGAGACCCAGTACTTC. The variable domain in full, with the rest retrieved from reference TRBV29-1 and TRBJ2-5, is SAVISQKPSRDICQRGTSLTIQCQVDSQVTMMFWYRQQPGQSLTLIATANQGSEATYESGFVIDKFPISRPNLTFSTLTVSNMSPEDSSIYLCSVGGGHQETQYFGPGTRLLVL.

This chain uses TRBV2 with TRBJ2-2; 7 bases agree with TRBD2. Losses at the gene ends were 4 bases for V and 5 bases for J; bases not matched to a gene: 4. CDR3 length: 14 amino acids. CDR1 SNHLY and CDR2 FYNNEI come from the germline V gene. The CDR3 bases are TGTGCCAGCAGTGTGCAGCGGGGAACCGGGGAGCTGTTTTTT. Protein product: CASSVQRGTGELFF.

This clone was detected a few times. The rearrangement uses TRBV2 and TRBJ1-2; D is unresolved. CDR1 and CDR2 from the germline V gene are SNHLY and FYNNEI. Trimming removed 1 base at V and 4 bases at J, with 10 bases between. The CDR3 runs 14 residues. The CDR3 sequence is CASSEDQFRYGYTF. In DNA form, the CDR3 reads TGTGCCAGCAGTGAAGACCAGTTTCGCTATGGCTACACCTTC.

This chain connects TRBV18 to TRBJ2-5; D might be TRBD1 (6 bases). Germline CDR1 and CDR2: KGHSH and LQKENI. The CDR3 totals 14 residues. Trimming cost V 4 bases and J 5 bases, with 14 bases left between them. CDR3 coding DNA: TGTGCCAGCTCACTGACCCGGGACAAGGAGACCCAGTACTTC. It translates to CASSLTRDKETQYF.

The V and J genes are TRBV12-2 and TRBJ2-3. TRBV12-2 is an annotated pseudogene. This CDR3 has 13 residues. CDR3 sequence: CASRLPRGDTQYF. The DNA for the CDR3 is TGTGCAAGTCGCTTACCGAGGGGAGATACGCAGTATTTT.

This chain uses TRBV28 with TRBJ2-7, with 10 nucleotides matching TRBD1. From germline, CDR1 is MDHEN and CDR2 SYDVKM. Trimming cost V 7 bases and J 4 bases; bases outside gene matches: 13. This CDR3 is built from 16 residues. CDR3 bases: TGTGCCAGCATTCGGACAGGGGGTACCTCTAGGTACGAGCAGTACTTC. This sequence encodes CASIRTGGTSRYEQYF.

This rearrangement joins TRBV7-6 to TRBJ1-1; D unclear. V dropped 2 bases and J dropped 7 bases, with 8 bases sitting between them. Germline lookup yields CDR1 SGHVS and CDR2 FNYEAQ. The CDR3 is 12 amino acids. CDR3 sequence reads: CASSLIRGEAFF. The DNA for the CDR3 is TGTGCCAGCAGCTTAATTCGGGGTGAAGCTTTCTTT.

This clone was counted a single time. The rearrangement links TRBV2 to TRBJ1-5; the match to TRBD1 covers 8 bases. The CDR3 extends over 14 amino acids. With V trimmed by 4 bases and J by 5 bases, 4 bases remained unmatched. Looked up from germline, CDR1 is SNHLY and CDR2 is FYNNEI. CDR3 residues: CASSGQGNYQPQHF. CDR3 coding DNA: TGTGCCAGCAGTGGACAGGGGAATTATCAGCCCCAGCATTTT.

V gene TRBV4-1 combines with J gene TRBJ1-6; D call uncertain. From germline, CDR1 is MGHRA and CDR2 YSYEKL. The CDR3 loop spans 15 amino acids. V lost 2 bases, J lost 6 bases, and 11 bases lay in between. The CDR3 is CASSQPDKLNSPLHF. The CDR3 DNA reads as TGCGCCAGCAGCCAACCCGACAAGCTTAATTCACCCCTCCACTTT.

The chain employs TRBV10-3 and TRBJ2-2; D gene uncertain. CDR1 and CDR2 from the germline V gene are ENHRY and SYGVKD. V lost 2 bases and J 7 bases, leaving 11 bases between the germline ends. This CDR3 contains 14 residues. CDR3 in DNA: TGTGCCATCAGTGAGGATAGGCAGATCGGGGAGCTGTTTTTT. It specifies CAISEDRQIGELFF.

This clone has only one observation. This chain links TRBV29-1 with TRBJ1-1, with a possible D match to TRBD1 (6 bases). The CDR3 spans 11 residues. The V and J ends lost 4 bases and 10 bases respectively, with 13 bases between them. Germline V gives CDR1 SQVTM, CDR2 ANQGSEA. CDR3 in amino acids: CSVARGTRAFF. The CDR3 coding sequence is TGCAGCGTTGCAAGGGGGACACGAGCTTTCTTT. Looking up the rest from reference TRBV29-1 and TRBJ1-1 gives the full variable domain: SAVISQKPSRDICQRGTSLTIQCQVDSQVTMMFWYRQQPGQSLTLIATANQGSEATYESGFVIDKFPISRPNLTFSTLTVSNMSPEDSSIYLCSVARGTRAFFGQGTRLTVV.

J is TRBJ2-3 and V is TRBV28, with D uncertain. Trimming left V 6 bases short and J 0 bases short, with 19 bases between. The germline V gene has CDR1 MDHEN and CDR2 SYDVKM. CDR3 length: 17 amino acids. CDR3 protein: CASSKPLDGTSTDTQYF. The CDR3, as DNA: TGTGCCAGCAGCAAACCTTTGGACGGAACTAGCACAGATACGCAGTATTTT.

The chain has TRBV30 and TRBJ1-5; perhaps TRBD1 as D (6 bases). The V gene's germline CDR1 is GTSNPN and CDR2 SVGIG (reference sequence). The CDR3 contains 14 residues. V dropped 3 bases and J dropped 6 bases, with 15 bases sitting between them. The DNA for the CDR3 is TGTGCCTGGAGAGCCCAGGGGTCAGGTCAGCCCCAGCATTTT. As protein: CAWRAQGSGQPQHF.

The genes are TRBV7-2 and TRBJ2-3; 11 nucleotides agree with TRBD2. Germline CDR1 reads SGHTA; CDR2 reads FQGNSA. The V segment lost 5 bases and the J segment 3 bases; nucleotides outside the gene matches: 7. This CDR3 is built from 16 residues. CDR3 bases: TGTGCCAGCAGCGTCGGGACTAGCGGTGTTACAGATACGCAGTATTTT. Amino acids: CASSVGTSGVTDTQYF.

This chain's CDR3 is CASSLSLGTVNYGYTF. CDR3 sequence (DNA): TGTGCCAGCAGCTTAAGCCTTGGGACAGTCAACTATGGCTACACCTTC. The rearrangement uses TRBV7-9 and TRBJ1-2; 7 bases are a match to TRBD1. V shed 2 bases and J 2 bases; nucleotides not matched to a gene: 8. The CDR3 extends over 16 amino acids. The germline V gene encodes CDR1 SEHNR and CDR2 FQNEAQ (reference sequence).

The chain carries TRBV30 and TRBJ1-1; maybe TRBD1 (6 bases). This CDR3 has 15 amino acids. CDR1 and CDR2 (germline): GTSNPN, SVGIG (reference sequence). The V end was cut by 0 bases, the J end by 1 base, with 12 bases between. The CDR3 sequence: CAWSVLRGANTEAFF. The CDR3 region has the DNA TGTGCCTGGAGTGTACTACGGGGGGCGAACACTGAAGCTTTCTTT.

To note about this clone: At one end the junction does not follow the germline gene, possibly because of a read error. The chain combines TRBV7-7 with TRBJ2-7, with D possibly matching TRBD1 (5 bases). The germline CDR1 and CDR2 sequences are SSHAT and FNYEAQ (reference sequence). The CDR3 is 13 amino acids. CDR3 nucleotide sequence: TGTGCTAGCAGCTTACAGGCGAACTACGAGCAGTACTTC. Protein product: CASSLQANYEQYF.

The CDR3 reads CASKEGNTAGYTF. In DNA, the CDR3 is TGTGCCAGTAAGGAGGGTAATACTGCTGGCTACACCTTC. The chain couples TRBV19 to TRBJ1-2, with unresolved D. This CDR3 is built from 13 residues. Per the germline V gene, CDR1 is LNHDA and CDR2 is SQIVND (reference sequence). V dropped 7 bases and J dropped 7 bases, with 16 bases sitting between them. The entire variable domain, with the rest obtained from reference TRBV19 and TRBJ1-2, is as follows: DGGITQSPKYLFRKEGQNVTLSCEQNLNHDAMYWYRQDPGQGLRLIYYSQIVNDFQKGDIAEGYSVSREKKESFPLTVTSAQKNPTAFYLCASKEGNTAGYTFGSGTRLTVV.